This TCR beta chain comes out of a study of cytomegalovirus exposure and HLA in healthy donors. Primers: 60 Vbeta forward and 13 Jbeta reverse. Sequencing was performed with immunoSEQ multiplex PCR; in TCRdb, only in-frame clones are kept and a portion is missing. The table records 65,000 to 85,000 clones, roughly two thirds of them present only once. CDR1 SGHDN and CDR2 FVKESK come from the germline V gene. This CDR3 has 16 amino acids. Trimming shortened V by 4 bases and J by 4 bases, and 18 bases separated the two germline ends. This clonotype was obtained from a male donor in good health and CMV-seropositive. This chain connects TRBV14 to TRBJ2-3; weak D call: TRBD2 (7 bases). The sample consisted of PBMCs. The CDR3 coding sequence is TGTGCCAGCAGCCTCGGGGGGCGAGGTTTTGCAGATACGCAGTATTTT. Protein: CASSLGGRGFADTQYF.